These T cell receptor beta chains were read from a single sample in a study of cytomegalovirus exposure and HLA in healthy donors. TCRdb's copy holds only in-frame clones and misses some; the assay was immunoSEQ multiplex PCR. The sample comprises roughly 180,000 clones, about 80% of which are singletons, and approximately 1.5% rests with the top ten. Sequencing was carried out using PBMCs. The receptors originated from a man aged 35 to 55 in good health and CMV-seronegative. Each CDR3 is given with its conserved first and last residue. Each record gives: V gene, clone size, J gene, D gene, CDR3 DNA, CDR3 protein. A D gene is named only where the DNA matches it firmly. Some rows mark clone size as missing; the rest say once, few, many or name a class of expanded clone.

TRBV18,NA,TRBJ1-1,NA,TGTGCCAGCTCACCACAGGAGTTGAACACTGAAGCTTTCTTT,CASSPQELNTEAFF
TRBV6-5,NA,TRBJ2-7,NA,TGTGCCAGCAGTTACGCGGCCTCCGGCCCGGTACACGAGCAGTACTTC,CASSYAASGPVHEQYF
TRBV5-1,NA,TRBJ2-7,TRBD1,TGCGCCAGCAGCTCCGGGACAGATTATACCTACGAGCAGTACTTC,CASSSGTDYTYEQYF
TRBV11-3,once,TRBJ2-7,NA,TGTGCCAGCAGCTTAGAAGGGGACTACGAGCAGTACTTC,CASSLEGDYEQYF
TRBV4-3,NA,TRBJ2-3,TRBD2,TGCGCCAGCAGCCCTGCGGGGGGAGGAGATACGCAGTATTTT,CASSPAGGGDTQYF
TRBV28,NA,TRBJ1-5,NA,TGTGCCAGGGGACGGACTAATAGCAATCAGCCCCAGCATTTT,CARGRTNSNQPQHF
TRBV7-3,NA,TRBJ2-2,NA,TGTGCCAGCAGCTTAGAGGGAGGAATCACCGGGGAGCTGTTTTTT,CASSLEGGITGELFF
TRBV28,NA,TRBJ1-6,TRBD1,TGTGCCAGCAGCGCGGGACAGGGGATAGGGCCCCTCCACTTT,CASSAGQGIGPLHF
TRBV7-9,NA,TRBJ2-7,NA,TGTGCCAGCAGCTCCCCCGGGGACTCTCACTACGAGCAGTACTTC,CASSSPGDSHYEQYF
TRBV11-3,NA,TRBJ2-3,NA,TGTGCCAGCAGCTTAGACAGCAGTGCGGTTAGCACAGATACGCAGTATTTT,CASSLDSSAVSTDTQYF
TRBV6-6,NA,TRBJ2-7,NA,TGTGCCAGCAGCATTCGAACTCAGGGGTACGAGCAGTACTTC,CASSIRTQGYEQYF
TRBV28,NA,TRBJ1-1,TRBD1,TGTGCCAGCAGGGGACAGGGGGGGAACACTGAAGCTTTCTTT,CASRGQGGNTEAFF
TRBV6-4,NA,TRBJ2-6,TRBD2,TGTGCCAGCAGTGGGACTAGCGGCTCTGGGGCCAACGTCCTGACTTTC,CASSGTSGSGANVLTF
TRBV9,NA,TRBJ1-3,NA,TGTGCCAGCAGCGTAGACAAATACCCGGGGATCTCTGGAAACACCATATATTTT,CASSVDKYPGISGNTIYF
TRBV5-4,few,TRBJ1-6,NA,TGTGCCAGTCGGGACAACTATAATTCACCCCTCCACTTT,CASRDNYNSPLHF
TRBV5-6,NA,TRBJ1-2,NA,TGTGCCAGCAGCTGGCAGGGAATCTATGGCTACACCTTC,CASSWQGIYGYTF
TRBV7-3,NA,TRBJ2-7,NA,TGTGCCAGCAGCACTGGACAGAACTACGAGCAGTACTTC,CASSTGQNYEQYF
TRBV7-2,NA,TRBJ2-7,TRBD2,TGTGCCAGCAGCCGGACCGGGACTAGCCTCCACGAGCAGTACTTC,CASSRTGTSLHEQYF
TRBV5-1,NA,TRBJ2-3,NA,TGCGCCAGCAGCGCGACTAGGGTAGATACGCAGTATTTT,CASSATRVDTQYF
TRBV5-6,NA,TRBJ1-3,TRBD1,TGTGCCAGCAGAGGCCGGGACAGGGGAAACACCATATATTTT,CASRGRDRGNTIYF
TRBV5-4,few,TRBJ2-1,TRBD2,TGTGCCGGTTCCTCTTGGGTAGCGGGGATGTCCTACAATGAGCAGTTCTTC,CAGSSWVAGMSYNEQFF
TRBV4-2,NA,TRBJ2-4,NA,TGTGCCAGCAGCCTAAGGGGTCGCCAGGGGAAAAACATTCAGTACTTC,CASSLRGRQGKNIQYF
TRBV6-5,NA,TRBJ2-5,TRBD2,TGTGCCAGCGGGGGAGGGGTCCAAGAGACCCAGTACTTC,CASGGGVQETQYF
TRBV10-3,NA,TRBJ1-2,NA,TGTGCCATCAGTGGGACAGCTAACTATGGCTACACCTTC,CAISGTANYGYTF
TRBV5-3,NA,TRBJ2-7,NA,TGTGCCAGAAGCCAGTGGGCAGGTCTTCCCTCGGAGCAGTACTTC,CARSQWAGLPSEQYF
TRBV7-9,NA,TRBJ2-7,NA,TGTGCCAGCAGCTCATGGGGGGGCCAGGGCTCCTACGAGCAGTACTTC,CASSSWGGQGSYEQYF